This TCR beta chain was found in a study of T cells after yellow fever vaccination. Production of TCR cDNA was by 5'RACE template switching, which also added a universal primer site and UMIs. MiXCR was run by TCRdb on the 5' RACE reads, yielding one entry per CDR3 protein. The sample lists 200,000 to 250,000 distinct CDR3 sequences; 6.9% were seen once. This clonotype was found many times. Its antigen is still unknown. The study's findings and limits: Subsequent to the booster, the majority of primary-vaccination clones reappeared (96% CD4, 85% to 90% CD8). The secondary response was weaker, and its peak arrived faster, on day 5 versus 15. CD4 and CD8 compartments shared a small share of clonotypes.

Sequenced material: CD4+ T cells sorted from PBMCs, taken 15 days after the yellow fever booster vaccination. The clonotype comes from a man aged 25 to 45 who received the YFV17D yellow fever vaccine.

The CDR3 here is CASSRLVSDTQYF. In DNA, the CDR3 is TGTGCCAGCAGCAGACTAGTCTCAGATACGCAGTATTTT. The gene calls are TRBV7-2 and TRBJ2-3; a possible D gene is TRBD2 (6 bases). Trimming removed 5 bases from V and 4 bases from J, with 10 bases in between. Per the germline V gene, CDR1 is SGHTA and CDR2 is FQGNSA. The CDR3 runs to 13 residues.